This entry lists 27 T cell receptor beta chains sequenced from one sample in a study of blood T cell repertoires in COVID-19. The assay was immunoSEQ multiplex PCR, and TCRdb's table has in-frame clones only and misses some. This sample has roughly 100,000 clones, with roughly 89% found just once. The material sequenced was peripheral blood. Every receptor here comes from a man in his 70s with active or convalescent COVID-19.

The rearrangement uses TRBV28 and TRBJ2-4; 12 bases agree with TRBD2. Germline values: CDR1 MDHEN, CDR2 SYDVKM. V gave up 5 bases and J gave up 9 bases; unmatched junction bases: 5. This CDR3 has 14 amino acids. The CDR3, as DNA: TGTGCCAGCAGTCCTAGCGGGGGGGCCAGCATTCAGTACTTC. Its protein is CASSPSGGASIQYF.

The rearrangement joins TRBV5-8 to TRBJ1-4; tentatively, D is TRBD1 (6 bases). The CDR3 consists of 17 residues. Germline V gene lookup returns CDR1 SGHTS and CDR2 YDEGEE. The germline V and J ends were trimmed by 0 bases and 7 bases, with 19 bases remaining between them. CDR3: CASSLGVRGSSREKLFF. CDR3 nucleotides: TGTGCCAGCAGCTTGGGGGTCAGGGGATCGTCTCGTGAAAAACTGTTTTTT.

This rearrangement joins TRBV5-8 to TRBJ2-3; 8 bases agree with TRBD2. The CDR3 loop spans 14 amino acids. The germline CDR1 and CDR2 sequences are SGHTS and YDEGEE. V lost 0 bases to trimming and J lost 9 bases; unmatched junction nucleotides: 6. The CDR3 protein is CASSLDQRGLTQYF. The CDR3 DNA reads TGTGCCAGCAGCTTGGACCAGCGGGGGTTGACGCAGTATTTT. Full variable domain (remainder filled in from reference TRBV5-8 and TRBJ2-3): EAGVTQSPTHLIKTRGQQATLRCSPISGHTSVYWYQQALGLGLQFLLWYDEGEERNRGNFPPRFSGRQFPNYSSELNVNALELEDSALYLCASSLDQRGLTQYFGPGTRLTVL.

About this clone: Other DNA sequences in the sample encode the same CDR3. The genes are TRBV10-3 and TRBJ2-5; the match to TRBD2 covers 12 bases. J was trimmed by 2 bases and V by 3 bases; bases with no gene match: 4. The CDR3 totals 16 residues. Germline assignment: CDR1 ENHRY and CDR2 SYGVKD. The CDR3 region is CAISDSLAGGQETQYF. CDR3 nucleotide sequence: TGTGCCATCAGTGACAGCCTAGCGGGGGGGCAAGAGACCCAGTACTTC.

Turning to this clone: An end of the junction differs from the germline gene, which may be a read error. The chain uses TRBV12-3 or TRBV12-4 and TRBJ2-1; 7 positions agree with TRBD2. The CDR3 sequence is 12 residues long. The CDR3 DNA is TGTGCCAGCAGTTTGGGGGGGAATGAGCAGCTCTTC. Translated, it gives CASSLGGNEQLF.

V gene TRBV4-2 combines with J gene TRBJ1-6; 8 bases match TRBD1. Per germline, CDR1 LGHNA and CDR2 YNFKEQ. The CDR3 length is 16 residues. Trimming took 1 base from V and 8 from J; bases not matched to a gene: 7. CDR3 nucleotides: TGTGCCAGCAGCCAAGCTCGGACAGGGAGGGATTCACCCCTCCACTTT. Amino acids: CASSQARTGRDSPLHF.

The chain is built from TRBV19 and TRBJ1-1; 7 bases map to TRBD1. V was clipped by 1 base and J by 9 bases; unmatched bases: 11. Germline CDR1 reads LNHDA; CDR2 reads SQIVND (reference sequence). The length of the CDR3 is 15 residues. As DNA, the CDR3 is TGTGCCAGTAGTATAGTTGGCGGGACAGTTGAAAAAGCTTTCTTT. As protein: CASSIVGGTVEKAFF.

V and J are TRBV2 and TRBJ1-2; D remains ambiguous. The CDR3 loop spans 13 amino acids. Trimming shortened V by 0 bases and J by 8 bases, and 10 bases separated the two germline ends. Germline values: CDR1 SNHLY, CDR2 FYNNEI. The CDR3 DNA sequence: TGTGCCAGCAGTGAAGCCTTGGCAGGAGGCTACACCTTC. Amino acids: CASSEALAGGYTF.

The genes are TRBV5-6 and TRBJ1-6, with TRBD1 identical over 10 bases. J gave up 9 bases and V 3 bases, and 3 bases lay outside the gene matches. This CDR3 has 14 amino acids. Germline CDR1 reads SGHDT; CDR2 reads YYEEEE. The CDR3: CASSSGQGRSPLHF. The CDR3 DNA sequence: TGTGCCAGCAGCTCGGGACAGGGGCGTTCACCCCTCCACTTT.

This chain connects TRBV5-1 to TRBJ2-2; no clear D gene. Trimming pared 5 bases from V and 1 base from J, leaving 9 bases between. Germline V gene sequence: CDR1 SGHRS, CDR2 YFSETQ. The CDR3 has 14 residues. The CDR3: CASRVNLNTGELFF. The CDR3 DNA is TGCGCCAGCAGGGTAAACTTGAACACCGGGGAGCTGTTTTTT.

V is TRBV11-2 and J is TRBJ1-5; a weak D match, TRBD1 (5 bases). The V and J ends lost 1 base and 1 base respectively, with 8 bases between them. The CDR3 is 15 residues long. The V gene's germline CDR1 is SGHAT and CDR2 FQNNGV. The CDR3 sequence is CASSLGAGSNQPQHF. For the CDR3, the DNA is TGTGCCAGCAGCTTAGGGGCAGGGAGCAATCAGCCCCAGCATTTT.

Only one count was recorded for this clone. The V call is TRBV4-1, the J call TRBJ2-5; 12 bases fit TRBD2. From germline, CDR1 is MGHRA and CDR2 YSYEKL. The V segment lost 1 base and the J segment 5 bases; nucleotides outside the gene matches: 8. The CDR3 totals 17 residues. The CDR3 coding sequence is TGCGCCAGCAGCCAAGGGGCACTAGCGGGGGGAGAGGAGACCCAGTACTTC. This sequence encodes CASSQGALAGGEETQYF.

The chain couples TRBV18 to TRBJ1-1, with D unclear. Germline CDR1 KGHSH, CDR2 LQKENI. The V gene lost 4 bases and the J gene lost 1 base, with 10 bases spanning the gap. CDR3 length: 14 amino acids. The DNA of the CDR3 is TGTGCCAGCTCACGTCTAGAGGGGAACACTGAAGCTTTCTTT. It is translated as CASSRLEGNTEAFF.

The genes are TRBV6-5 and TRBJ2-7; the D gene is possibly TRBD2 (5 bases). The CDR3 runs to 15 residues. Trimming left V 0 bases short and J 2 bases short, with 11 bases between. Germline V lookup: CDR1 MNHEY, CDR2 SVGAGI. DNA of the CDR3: TGTGCCAGCAGTTACTCCCTATCCGGGACCTACGAGCAGTACTTC. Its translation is CASSYSLSGTYEQYF.

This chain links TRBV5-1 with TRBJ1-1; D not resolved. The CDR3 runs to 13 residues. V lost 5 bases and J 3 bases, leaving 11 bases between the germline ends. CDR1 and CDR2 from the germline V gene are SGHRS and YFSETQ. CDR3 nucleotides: TGCGCCAGCAGATTTTACGGGGACACTGAAGCTTTCTTT. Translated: CASRFYGDTEAFF.

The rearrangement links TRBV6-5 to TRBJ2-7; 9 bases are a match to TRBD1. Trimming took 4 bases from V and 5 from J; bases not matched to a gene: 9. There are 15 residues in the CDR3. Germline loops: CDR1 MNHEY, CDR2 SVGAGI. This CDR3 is CASSFTGTGNNEQYF. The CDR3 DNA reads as TGTGCCAGCAGTTTTACCGGGACAGGGAACAACGAGCAGTACTTC.

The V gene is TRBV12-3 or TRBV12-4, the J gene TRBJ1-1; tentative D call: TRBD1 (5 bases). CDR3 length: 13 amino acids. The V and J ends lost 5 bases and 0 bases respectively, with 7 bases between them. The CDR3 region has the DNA TGTGCCAGCAGTCCGGGGGTGAACACTGAAGCTTTCTTT. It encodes CASSPGVNTEAFF.

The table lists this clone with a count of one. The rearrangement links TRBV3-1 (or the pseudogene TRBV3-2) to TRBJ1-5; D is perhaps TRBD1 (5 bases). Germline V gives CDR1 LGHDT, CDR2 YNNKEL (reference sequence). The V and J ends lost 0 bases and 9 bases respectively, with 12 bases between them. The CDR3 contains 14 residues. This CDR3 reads CASSQEKRGWPQHF. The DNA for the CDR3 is TGTGCCAGCAGCCAAGAAAAGCGGGGGTGGCCCCAGCATTTT.

CDR3 nucleotide sequence: TGTGCCAGCAGTTACATGAGAGGGAACACTGAAGCTTTCTTT. This encodes CASSYMRGNTEAFF. The rearrangement links TRBV6-5 to TRBJ1-1; unclear D gene. V dropped 2 bases and J dropped 1 base, with 8 bases sitting between them. The CDR3 runs 14 residues. CDR1 is MNHEY and CDR2 is SVGAGI in the germline V gene.

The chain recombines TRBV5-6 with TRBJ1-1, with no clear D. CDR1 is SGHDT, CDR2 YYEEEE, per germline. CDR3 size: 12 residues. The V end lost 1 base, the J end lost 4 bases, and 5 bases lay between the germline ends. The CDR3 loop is CASSLRVTEAFF. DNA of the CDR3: TGTGCCAGCAGCTTGAGAGTCACTGAAGCTTTCTTT.

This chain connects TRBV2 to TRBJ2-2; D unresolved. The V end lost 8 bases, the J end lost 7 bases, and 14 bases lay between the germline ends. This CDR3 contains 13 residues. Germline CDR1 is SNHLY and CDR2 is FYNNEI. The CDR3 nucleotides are TGTGCCAGCTCCTCCCGAAGAGACGGGGAGCTGTTTTTT. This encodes CASSSRRDGELFF.

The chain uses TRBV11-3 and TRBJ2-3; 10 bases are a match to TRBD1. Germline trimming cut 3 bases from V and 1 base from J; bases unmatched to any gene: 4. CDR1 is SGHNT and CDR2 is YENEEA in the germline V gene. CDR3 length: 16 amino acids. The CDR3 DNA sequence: TGTGCCAGCAGCTTCTCCGGGACAGGGGGCACAGATACGCAGTATTTT. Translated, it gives CASSFSGTGGTDTQYF.

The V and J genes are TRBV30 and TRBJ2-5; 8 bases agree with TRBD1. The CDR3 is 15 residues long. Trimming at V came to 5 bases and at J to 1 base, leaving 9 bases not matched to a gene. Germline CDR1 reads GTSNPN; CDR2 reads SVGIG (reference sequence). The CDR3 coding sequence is TGTGCCTGGGCAAGGACAGGGACTCTCCAAGAGACCCAGTACTTC. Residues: CAWARTGTLQETQYF.

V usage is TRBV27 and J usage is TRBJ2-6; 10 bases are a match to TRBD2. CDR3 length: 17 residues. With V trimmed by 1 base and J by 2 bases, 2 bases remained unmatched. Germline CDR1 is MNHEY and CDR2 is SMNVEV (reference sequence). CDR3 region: CASSLLAGGTGANVLTF. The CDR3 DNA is TGTGCCAGCAGTTTATTAGCGGGGGGCACTGGGGCCAACGTCCTGACTTTC. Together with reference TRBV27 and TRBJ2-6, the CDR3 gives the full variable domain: EAQVTQNPRYLITVTGKKLTVTCSQNMNHEYMSWYRQDPGLGLRQIYYSMNVEVTDKGDVPEGYKVSRKEKRNFPLILESPSPNQTSLYFCASSLLAGGTGANVLTFGAGSRLTVL.

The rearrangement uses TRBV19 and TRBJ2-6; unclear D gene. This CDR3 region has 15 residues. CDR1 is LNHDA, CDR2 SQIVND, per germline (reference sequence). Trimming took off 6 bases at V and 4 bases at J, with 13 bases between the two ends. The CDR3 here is CASSDTASGANVLTF. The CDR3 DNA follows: TGTGCCAGTAGCGATACAGCATCGGGGGCCAACGTCCTGACTTTC. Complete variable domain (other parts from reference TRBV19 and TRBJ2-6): DGGITQSPKYLFRKEGQNVTLSCEQNLNHDAMYWYRQDPGQGLRLIYYSQIVNDFQKGDIAEGYSVSREKKESFPLTVTSAQKNPTAFYLCASSDTASGANVLTFGAGSRLTVL.

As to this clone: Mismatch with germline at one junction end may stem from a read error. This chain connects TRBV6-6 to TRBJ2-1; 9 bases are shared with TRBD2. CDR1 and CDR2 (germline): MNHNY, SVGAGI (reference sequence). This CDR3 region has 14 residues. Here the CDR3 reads CASCGGASNNEQFF. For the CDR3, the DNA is TGTGCCAGCTGCGGGGGGGCCTCCAACAATGAGCAGTTCTTC.

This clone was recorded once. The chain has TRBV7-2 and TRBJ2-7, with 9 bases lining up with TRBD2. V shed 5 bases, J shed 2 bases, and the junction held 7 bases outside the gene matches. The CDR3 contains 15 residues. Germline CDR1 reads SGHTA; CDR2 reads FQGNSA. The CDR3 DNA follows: TGTGCCAGCAGCCCAGGACTAGCGACCACCTACGAGCAGTACTTC. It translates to CASSPGLATTYEQYF.